A single sample is the source of the 11 T cell receptor beta chains below, sequenced in a study of blood T cell repertoires in COVID-19. The table came from immunoSEQ multiplex PCR; TCRdb's copy has only in-frame clones and leaves some out. This table holds around 120,000 clones, around 87% found once. Source material: peripheral blood. The origin of the receptors is a woman in her 70s with acute or convalescent COVID-19.

The chain recombines TRBV28 with TRBJ1-6; D call uncertain. This CDR3 contains 16 residues. Between the trimmed V and J ends, which lost 3 bases and 6 bases, there was a span of 15 bases. The V gene's germline CDR1 is MDHEN and CDR2 SYDVKM. CDR3 nucleotide sequence: TGTGCCAGCAGTTTGGTCCGGGGTAGGGTTAATTCACCCCTCCACTTT. This encodes CASSLVRGRVNSPLHF.

The CDR3 region has the DNA TGTGCCAGCAGCCGGGCCCTGCGAGAAAAACTGTTTTTT. This translates into CASSRALREKLFF. The genes are TRBV3-1 (or the pseudogene TRBV3-2) and TRBJ1-4; D not resolved. This CDR3 has 13 amino acids. Germline V gene sequence: CDR1 LGHDT, CDR2 YNNKEL (reference sequence). Trimming pared 4 bases from V and 8 bases from J, leaving 11 bases between.

This chain connects TRBV2 to TRBJ2-5; the D gene is possibly TRBD1 (6 bases). The CDR3 totals 15 residues. Germline CDR1 reads SNHLY; CDR2 reads FYNNEI. V lost 4 bases and J 2 bases, leaving 14 bases between the germline ends. CDR3 coding DNA: TGTGCCAGCAGTGCCCCACAGGGTGGACAAGAGACCCAGTACTTC. Translated: CASSAPQGGQETQYF.

The sample holds a few counts of this clone. This chain uses TRBV28 with TRBJ1-2; TRBD1 might be the D (5 bases). Per the germline V gene, CDR1 is MDHEN and CDR2 is SYDVKM. V gave up 3 bases and J gave up 8 bases, with 19 bases separating them. The CDR3 runs 15 residues. The CDR3 bases are TGTGCCAGCAGTTTGCGGGACCGTTCGAGAGGGGGCTACACCTTC. It is translated as CASSLRDRSRGGYTF.

The chain uses TRBV20-1 and TRBJ2-3; 11 bases line up with TRBD2. Germline V CDR1 and CDR2: DFQATT, SNEGSKA (reference sequence). The V and J ends lost 3 bases and 5 bases, in that order; junction bases with no gene match: 10. The CDR3 length is 16 residues. The CDR3, as DNA: TGCAGTGCTAGTGATAGCGGGGGGGCCGAGAAAGATACGCAGTATTTT. Translating gives CSASDSGGAEKDTQYF.

The rearrangement joins TRBV4-1 to TRBJ1-4; TRBD1 aligns across 7 bases. Germline CDR1 reads MGHRA; CDR2 reads YSYEKL. The V and J ends lost 3 bases and 2 bases, in that order; junction bases with no gene match: 6. The CDR3 loop spans 16 amino acids. The CDR3 sequence: CASSHERGQTNEKLFF. CDR3 in DNA: TGCGCCAGCAGCCACGAAAGGGGGCAGACTAATGAAAAACTGTTTTTT.

This clone has just a few counts. The chain carries TRBV4-2 and TRBJ2-3; no reliable D call. The CDR3 has 14 amino acids. Germline V gene lookup returns CDR1 LGHNA and CDR2 YNFKEQ. V lost 1 base, J lost 7 bases, and 12 bases lay in between. DNA for the CDR3: TGTGCCAGCAGCCAAGTGAGGAACTTACATACGCAGTATTTT. This sequence encodes CASSQVRNLHTQYF.

The chain recombines TRBV19 with TRBJ2-5; the D gene is possibly TRBD1 (5 bases). Germline assignment: CDR1 LNHDA and CDR2 SQIVND (reference sequence). V lost 1 base, J lost 5 bases, and 11 bases lay in between. This CDR3 is 14 amino acids long. CDR3 region: CASSIVQGMETQYF. CDR3 coding DNA: TGTGCCAGTAGTATAGTCCAGGGAATGGAGACCCAGTACTTC.

CDR3 sequence: CASSPGGAGANVLTF. For the CDR3, the DNA is TGTGCCAGCAGCCCAGGGGGCGCTGGGGCCAACGTCCTGACTTTC. This rearrangement joins TRBV11-2 to TRBJ2-6; 8 nucleotides align to TRBD1. The CDR3 spans 15 residues. The junction had 2 bases not matched to a gene; V was cut back by 5 bases and J by 2 bases. Germline assignment: CDR1 SGHAT and CDR2 FQNNGV.

This clone has only a few counts. The gene calls are TRBV7-9 and TRBJ1-3, with a possible D match to TRBD1 (6 bases). Germline CDR1 is SEHNR and CDR2 is FQNEAQ (reference sequence). V was trimmed by 5 bases and J by 0 bases, leaving 8 bases between them. The CDR3 has 14 amino acids. The CDR3 loop is CASSLQGSGNTIYF. The CDR3 DNA reads TGTGCCAGCAGCCTACAGGGCTCTGGAAACACCATATATTTT. Drawing the rest from reference TRBV7-9 and TRBJ1-3, the complete variable domain is DTGVSQNPRHKITKRGQNVTFRCDPISEHNRLYWYRQTLGQGPEFLTYFQNEAQLEKSRLLSDRFSAERPKGSFSTLEIQRTEQGDSAMYLCASSLQGSGNTIYFGEGSWLTVV.

This clone has only a few counts. The V and J genes are TRBV3-1 (or the pseudogene TRBV3-2) and TRBJ1-2; D uncertain. The CDR3 sequence is 13 residues long. The V end lost 0 bases, the J end lost 9 bases, and 11 bases lay between the germline ends. Germline-derived CDR1 and CDR2 are LGHDT and YNNKEL (reference sequence). CDR3 in amino acids: CASSQDSGRSYTF. In nucleotides, the CDR3 is TGTGCCAGCAGCCAAGATTCCGGTAGAAGCTACACCTTC.